This entry concerns a single T cell receptor beta chain. Its antigen remains unidentified. Those with chemo-refractory metastatic non-small-cell lung cancer were treated with focal radiation combined with CTLA-4 blockade using ipilimumab. The data stem from a study of radiotherapy plus CTLA-4 blockade in lung cancer. About the study: Disease control was achieved by approximately 32% of patients, and objective responses by over 15%. Study results and limitations: Reportedly, early blood T cell clone dynamics best predicted response, with interferon-beta. Peripheral blood showed expansion of tumor-derived TCR clones after radiotherapy and ipilimumab.

The CDR3 runs to 15 residues. Germline V gene sequence: CDR1 MNHNY, CDR2 SVGAGI (reference sequence). The germline V and J ends were trimmed by 1 base and 2 bases, with 9 bases remaining between them. Produced via immunoSEQ multiplex PCR; TCRdb's table is partial and in-frame only. The data show about 97,000 clones, roughly 74% seen once. Sample: peripheral blood, taken from a patient treated with radiotherapy plus ipilimumab. V usage is TRBV6-6 and J usage is TRBJ1-5; no clear D. The clonotype comes from a human donor with non-small cell lung cancer who had a partial response to radiotherapy plus ipilimumab. Some clones in this sample may be carry-over from other donors' samples. The CDR3 DNA follows: TGTGCCAGCAGTTACTATCTGAGGGGCAATCAGCCCCAGCATTTT. As protein: CASSYYLRGNQPQHF.